The 20 T cell receptor beta chains listed next were all sequenced from one sample in a study of blood T cell repertoires in COVID-19. Profiled with immunoSEQ multiplex PCR; TCRdb holds only in-frame clones, not every one. This table has 140,000 or so clones, over 80% appearing once. Sample: peripheral blood. The receptors stem from a woman older than 75 with acute or convalescent COVID-19.

The J gene is TRBJ2-5, the V gene TRBV28; 8 bases match TRBD1. Germline V gene sequence: CDR1 MDHEN, CDR2 SYDVKM. The CDR3 sequence is 14 residues long. V was pared by 6 bases and J by 5 bases, with 8 bases of the junction left unmatched. The CDR3 sequence: CASRDQGAGETQYF. DNA for the CDR3: TGTGCCAGCAGAGACCAGGGGGCCGGGGAGACCCAGTACTTC.

The chain combines TRBV6-5 with TRBJ1-3; 7 bases agree with TRBD1. The CDR3 is made up of 14 amino acids. With V trimmed by 7 bases and J by 4 bases, 7 bases remained unmatched. The V gene's germline CDR1 is MNHEY and CDR2 SVGAGI. The DNA for the CDR3 is TGTGCCAGCAAGACCAGGGGGGAAGGAAACACCATATATTTT. Amino acid sequence: CASKTRGEGNTIYF.

The J gene is TRBJ1-1, the V gene TRBV5-6; D is ambiguous. CDR3 length: 13 amino acids. V was trimmed by 4 bases and J by 5 bases, leaving 12 bases between them. Looked up from germline, CDR1 is SGHDT and CDR2 is YYEEEE. The DNA of the CDR3 is TGTGCCAGCAGCCCTGGGCCGGGAACTGAAGCTTTCTTT. Translation gives CASSPGPGTEAFF.

J is TRBJ2-3 and V is TRBV3-1 (or the pseudogene TRBV3-2); possibly TRBD1 for D (5 bases). Looked up from germline, CDR1 is LGHDT and CDR2 is YNNKEL (reference sequence). The CDR3 covers 13 residues. Trimming shortened V by 1 base and J by 10 bases, and 12 bases separated the two germline ends. The CDR3 DNA sequence: TGTGCCAGCAGCCAAGTCAGGGAAGGGGCGCAGTATTTT. As protein: CASSQVREGAQYF.

This rearrangement joins TRBV5-1 to TRBJ1-2; a possible D gene is TRBD1 (6 bases). The V gene's germline CDR1 is SGHRS and CDR2 YFSETQ. The CDR3 is 14 amino acids. V was shortened by 3 bases and J by 3 bases, with 12 bases between the two germline ends. The CDR3 region is CASSSGGADYGYTF. Written as DNA, the CDR3 is TGCGCCAGCAGCTCTGGGGGGGCGGACTATGGCTACACCTTC.

This clone was counted a single time. The rearrangement uses TRBV5-4 and TRBJ2-3; 8 bases agree with TRBD2. J lost 6 bases, V lost 0 bases, and 3 bases had no gene match. The CDR3 length is 14 residues. Germline-derived CDR1 and CDR2 are SGHNT and YYREEE (reference sequence). The CDR3 DNA sequence: TGTGCCAGCAGCTTGGCGGGGGGGCTGGATACGCAGTATTTT. Its translation: CASSLAGGLDTQYF.

Comments on this clone: Other DNA sequences in this specimen translate into the identical CDR3. The chain is built from TRBV2 and TRBJ1-5; D unclear. Germline V CDR1 and CDR2: SNHLY, FYNNEI. The CDR3 sequence is 13 residues long. Trimming took 5 bases from V and 1 from J, leaving 6 bases between them. The CDR3 DNA sequence: TGTGCCAGCAGTAGGGAGAGCAATCAGCCCCAGCATTTT. It yields the protein CASSRESNQPQHF.

The chain combines TRBV30 with TRBJ1-2, with 7 bases lining up with TRBD1. The CDR3 is made up of 15 amino acids. Germline V gene sequence: CDR1 GTSNPN, CDR2 SVGIG (reference sequence). J gave up 5 bases and V 4 bases, and 13 bases lay outside the gene matches. CDR3 coding DNA: TGTGCCTGGACAGACACCGGACAGGCTCCTTATGGCTACACCTTC. This sequence encodes CAWTDTGQAPYGYTF. Filled out from reference TRBV30 and TRBJ1-2, the complete variable domain reads SQTIHQWPATLVQPVGSPLSLECTVEGTSNPNLYWYRQAAGRGLQLLFYSVGIGQISSEVPQNLSASRPQDRQFILSSKKLLLSDSGFYLCAWTDTGQAPYGYTFGSGTRLTVV.

The V and J genes are TRBV24-1 and TRBJ2-2, with TRBD1 as a possible D gene (5 bases). The V gene's germline CDR1 is KGHDR and CDR2 SFDVKD. V gave up 4 bases and J gave up 1 base, with 6 bases separating them. The CDR3 spans 14 residues. The CDR3 reads CATSEQENTGELFF. The CDR3 bases are TGTGCCACCAGTGAACAGGAGAACACCGGGGAGCTGTTTTTT.

The rearrangement uses TRBV18 and TRBJ2-1; tentatively, D is TRBD1 (5 bases). Germline CDR1 and CDR2: KGHSH and LQKENI. The CDR3 loop spans 13 amino acids. V was shortened by 6 bases and J by 7 bases, with 13 bases between the two germline ends. The CDR3 here is CASSQGVSNEQFF. CDR3 nucleotide sequence: TGTGCCAGCTCGCAAGGGGTTTCGAATGAGCAGTTCTTC.

V is TRBV9 and J is TRBJ1-2, with D possibly matching TRBD1 (5 bases). This CDR3 is 14 amino acids long. In germline, CDR1 is SGDLS, CDR2 YYNGEE. The germline V and J ends were trimmed by 6 bases and 4 bases, with 16 bases remaining between them. Here the CDR3 DNA reads TGTGCCAGCACGGCGGCAGGGCCTGGCTATGGCTACACCTTC. Amino acid sequence: CASTAAGPGYGYTF.

CDR3: CASSLAIGRDETQYF. CDR3 nucleotides: TGCGCCAGCAGCTTGGCCATAGGGAGGGACGAGACCCAGTACTTC. The V gene is TRBV5-1, the J gene TRBJ2-5, with TRBD2 identical over 7 bases. This CDR3 is 15 amino acids long. Unmatched junction bases numbered 7, after V lost 0 bases and J lost 5 bases. Germline V CDR1 and CDR2: SGHRS, YFSETQ. The variable domain in full, completed from reference TRBV5-1 and TRBJ2-5, reads KAGVTQTPRYLIKTRGQQVTLSCSPISGHRSVSWYQQTPGQGLQFLFEYFSETQRNKGNFPGRFSGRQFSNSRSEMNVSTLELGDSALYLCASSLAIGRDETQYFGPGTRLLVL.

The chain joins TRBV6-5 to TRBJ2-3; 7 bases are a match to TRBD2. Losses at the gene ends were 5 bases for V and 2 bases for J; bases not matched to a gene: 7. Germline CDR1 MNHEY, CDR2 SVGAGI. This CDR3 has 15 residues. The chain's CDR3 is CASSPRGDYTDTQYF. The CDR3, as DNA: TGTGCCAGCAGTCCTCGGGGGGATTACACAGATACGCAGTATTTT.

The rearrangement uses TRBV19 and TRBJ1-1, with 7 bases aligning to TRBD1. Germline CDR1 is LNHDA and CDR2 is SQIVND (reference sequence). V was pared by 9 bases and J by 3 bases, with 4 bases of the junction left unmatched. The CDR3 loop spans 12 amino acids. The DNA of the CDR3 is TGTGCCAGCAGACAGGGTTACACTGAAGCTTTCTTT. Its translation: CASRQGYTEAFF.

The rearrangement uses TRBV13 and TRBJ1-1, with D perhaps matching TRBD1 (6 bases). The germline V gene encodes CDR1 PRHDT and CDR2 FYEKMQ (reference sequence). The CDR3 is 14 residues long. The V gene lost 5 bases and the J gene lost 2 bases, with 12 bases spanning the gap. The CDR3 reads CASSQTGLNTEAFF. CDR3 bases: TGTGCCAGCAGCCAAACAGGGCTTAACACTGAAGCTTTCTTT.

The chain links TRBV5-1 to TRBJ1-5; D gene uncertain. The CDR3 totals 14 residues. Deletions cut 2 bases from V and 3 bases from J, with 9 bases between. Germline CDR1 and CDR2: SGHRS and YFSETQ. In DNA form, the CDR3 reads TGCGCCAGCAGCTTAGACGGGATCAATCAGCCCCAGCATTTT. Amino acid sequence: CASSLDGINQPQHF.

The chain has TRBV14 and TRBJ1-2; a possible D gene is TRBD1 (6 bases). The CDR3 consists of 14 residues. Looked up from germline, CDR1 is SGHDN and CDR2 is FVKESK. V was clipped by 0 bases and J by 6 bases, with 11 bases between them. The CDR3 region is CASSQDLTGHGYTF. CDR3 bases: TGTGCCAGCAGCCAAGATCTAACAGGGCATGGCTACACCTTC.

The V call is TRBV7-2, the J call TRBJ2-1; 8 bases are shared with TRBD2. The CDR3 is made up of 15 amino acids. V lost 0 bases and J lost 8; bases outside the gene matches: 6. CDR1 and CDR2 (germline): SGHTA, FQGNSA. The CDR3 sequence: CASSLAPGGHDEQFF. The CDR3 DNA reads as TGTGCCAGCAGCTTAGCCCCGGGGGGGCACGATGAGCAGTTCTTC. Combining the CDR3 with reference TRBV7-2 and TRBJ2-1 gives the whole variable domain GAGVSQSPSNKVTEKGKDVELRCDPISGHTALYWYRQSLGQGLEFLIYFQGNSAPDKSGLPSDRFSAERTGGSVSTLTIQRTQQEDSAVYLCASSLAPGGHDEQFFGPGTRLTVL.

J is TRBJ2-5 and V is TRBV12-5; 7 bases line up with TRBD2. Looked up from germline, CDR1 is LGHNT and CDR2 is FRNRAP. The V segment lost 0 bases and the J segment 1 base; nucleotides outside the gene matches: 8. This CDR3 has 17 residues. CDR3: CASGLVLGRGVQETQYF. Here the CDR3 DNA reads TGTGCTAGTGGTTTGGTCCTCGGTCGGGGGGTCCAAGAGACCCAGTACTTC.

The rearrangement uses TRBV6-5 and TRBJ1-2; D gene uncertain. This CDR3 is 15 amino acids long. With 0 bases removed from V and 6 bases from J, the gap between germline ends came to 14 bases. Germline CDR1 is MNHEY and CDR2 is SVGAGI. The CDR3 is CASSYSLRELNGYTF. The CDR3 DNA is TGTGCCAGCAGTTACTCGTTACGGGAATTAAATGGCTACACCTTC.